Below are 19 T cell receptor beta chains sequenced from a single sample in a study of blood T cells in healthy people across ages. Then a second PCR, running about 6 to 11 cycles, was carried out with a sample-barcoded 5' primer and a J-beta primer mix. TCRdb re-called the 5' RACE reads through MiXCR, storing one row per CDR3 protein. The sample lists some 900,000 distinct CDR3 sequences; around 30% were seen once. Sequencing was carried out using blood. The receptors shown here come from a woman over 75 in good health.

In this sample, this clonotype turned up many times. This chain links TRBV20-1 with TRBJ2-4; D is unresolved. V was shortened by 3 bases and J by 1 base, with 13 bases between the two germline ends. Germline CDR1 reads DFQATT; CDR2 reads SNEGSKA (reference sequence). There are 15 residues in the CDR3. The CDR3 here is CSASAPKGAKNIQYF. The CDR3 DNA reads TGCAGTGCTAGTGCCCCGAAGGGCGCCAAAAACATTCAGTACTTC.

This clonotype has just a few counts. J is TRBJ1-1 and V is TRBV20-1; D is unclear. Germline lookup yields CDR1 DFQATT and CDR2 SNEGSKA (reference sequence). Trimming removed 5 bases at V and 0 bases at J, with 10 bases between. The length of the CDR3 is 13 residues. The CDR3 is CSAFWVLNTEAFF. The CDR3 DNA reads TGCAGTGCTTTCTGGGTCTTGAACACTGAAGCTTTCTTT.

This clonotype occurred a few times. CDR3 region: CASKVGAGAGELFF. CDR3 bases: TGTGCCAGCAAGGTCGGGGCAGGGGCCGGGGAGCTGTTTTTT. This chain uses TRBV12-3 or TRBV12-4 with TRBJ2-2, with a weak D call TRBD1 (6 bases). The CDR3 spans 14 residues. V lost 7 bases and J lost 6, with 15 bases in between.

CDR3 in amino acids: CAVGGAFGETQYF. As DNA, the CDR3 is TGTGCTGTCGGGGGCGCATTCGGAGAGACCCAGTACTTC. The chain has TRBV6-5 and TRBJ2-5; D is tentatively TRBD1 or TRBD2 (6 bases each). Germline V CDR1 and CDR2: MNHEY, SVGAGI. The CDR3 has 13 residues.

The genes are TRBV2 and TRBJ2-4; 8 bases agree with TRBD1. Losses at the gene ends were 7 bases for V and 12 bases for J; bases not matched to a gene: 5. Germline assignment: CDR1 SNHLY and CDR2 FYNNEI. The CDR3 loop spans 11 amino acids. CDR3 sequence: CASKLGQGQYF. The CDR3 bases are TGTGCCAGCAAGCTAGGACAGGGTCAGTACTTC.

Ten or more counts support this clonotype. The chain couples TRBV7-2 to TRBJ2-3, with D maybe TRBD1 (6 bases). Trimming took 1 base from V and 5 from J, leaving 10 bases between them. Germline V gives CDR1 SGHTA, CDR2 FQGNSA. This CDR3 spans 14 amino acids. As DNA, the CDR3 is TGTGCCAGCAGCTTAGAAGGGGGTGGAGATACGCAGTATTTT. It yields the protein CASSLEGGGDTQYF. Full variable domain (rest looked up from reference TRBV7-2 and TRBJ2-3): GAGVSQSPSNKVTEKGKDVELRCDPISGHTALYWYRQSLGQGLEFLIYFQGNSAPDKSGLPSDRFSAERTGGSVSTLTIQRTQQEDSAVYLCASSLEGGGDTQYFGPGTRLTVL.

This clonotype was detected many times. The chain is built from TRBV6-6 and TRBJ1-1; the D gene is possibly TRBD1 (5 bases). The CDR3 loop spans 12 amino acids. Germline V gives CDR1 MNHNY, CDR2 SVGAGI (reference sequence). The V gene lost 7 bases and the J gene lost 3 bases, with 9 bases spanning the gap. CDR3 residues: CASNAGYTEAFF. DNA of the CDR3: TGTGCCAGCAACGCAGGGTACACTGAAGCTTTCTTT.

The chain is built from TRBV7-2 and TRBJ2-2, with 9 bases lining up with TRBD2. Germline-derived CDR1 and CDR2 are SGHTA and FQGNSA. This CDR3 has 16 amino acids. Trimming removed 1 base from V and 7 bases from J; junction bases left unmatched: 7. The CDR3 reads CASSLDAGGPFGELFF. Here the CDR3 DNA reads TGTGCCAGCAGCTTAGACGCGGGGGGGCCGTTCGGGGAGCTGTTTTTT.

With respect to this clonotype: One junction end does not reproduce the germline sequence, and a read error may be involved. The CDR3 bases are TGTGCCAGCAGTTTACAGGGGTTAAGCAATCATCCCCAGCATTTT. Translating gives CASSLQGLSNHPQHF. The rearrangement links TRBV12-3 or TRBV12-4 to TRBJ1-5; D possibly corresponds to TRBD1 (6 bases). The CDR3 spans 15 residues.

There are many counts of this clonotype. The rearrangement uses TRBV6-2 or TRBV6-3 and TRBJ2-3, with 9 bases matching TRBD1. The CDR3 sequence is 14 residues long. V trimming: 9 bases; J trimming: 2 bases; junction bases outside the gene matches: 6. The germline CDR1 and CDR2 sequences are MNHEY and SVGEGT. In DNA, the CDR3 is TGTGCCAGATACAGGGGGCAGGTCACAGATACGCAGTATTTT. Residues: CARYRGQVTDTQYF.

A remark on this clonotype: A much more abundant neighbour one base away suggests this may be a read error. V and J are TRBV7-2 and TRBJ2-7, with 7 bases lining up with TRBD2. The germline V gene has CDR1 SGHTA and CDR2 FQGNSA. This CDR3 spans 15 amino acids. V was clipped by 4 bases and J by 9 bases; unmatched bases: 15. The DNA of the CDR3 is TGTGCCAGCAGCTACGGGGTAGCTAGCGGTTCGAGGCAGTACTTC. Amino acids: CASSYGVASGSRQYF.

The chain's CDR3 is CASSYNGGLTGELFF. As DNA, the CDR3 is TGTGCCAGCAGTTACAACGGGGGCCTCACCGGGGAGCTGTTTTTT. The chain carries TRBV6-2 or TRBV6-3 and TRBJ2-2, with D tentatively TRBD1 or TRBD2 (6 bases each). Per the germline V gene, CDR1 is MNHEY and CDR2 is SVGEGT. V was clipped by 2 bases and J by 4 bases, with 11 bases between them. This CDR3 region has 15 residues.

As regards this clonotype: Just one base apart from a much larger clone, this may be a read error. The V gene is TRBV5-6, the J gene TRBJ1-5; 9 bases line up with TRBD1. J lost 6 bases, V lost 4 bases, and 8 bases had no gene match. The germline gives CDR1 SGHDT, CDR2 YYEEEE. The CDR3 is made up of 15 amino acids. CDR3 nucleotides: TGTGCCAGCAGCCCCGGACAGGGGACCTTTCAGCCCCAGCATTTT. Residues: CASSPGQGTFQPQHF.

Details on this clonotype: This may stem from a read error, because a much larger clone lies one nucleotide away. V usage is TRBV14 and J usage is TRBJ1-2; D gene uncertain. Germline lookup yields CDR1 SGHDN and CDR2 FVKESK. This CDR3 region has 13 residues. DNA of the CDR3: TGTGCCAGCAGCCAAGAAGTGGGGTATGGCCACACCTTC. It specifies CASSQEVGYGHTF.

This clonotype appeared a few times. This may come from a read error, since a much larger clone is one base off. The chain is built from TRBV7-2 and TRBJ1-2; D is perhaps TRBD1 (5 bases). There are 14 residues in the CDR3. Germline V gene lookup returns CDR1 SGHTA and CDR2 FQGNSA. The ends were cut back, 5 bases at V and 8 bases at J, with 18 bases in the middle. CDR3 in amino acids: CASSGPGRPEGYTF. The CDR3, as DNA: TGTGCCAGCAGCGGACCGGGACGGCCGGAGGGCTACACCTTC.

The chain recombines TRBV7-2 with TRBJ1-5; unclear D gene. The CDR3 extends over 16 amino acids. Trimming removed 1 base at V and 2 bases at J, with 12 bases between. In germline, CDR1 is SGHTA, CDR2 FQGNSA. CDR3 DNA: TGTGCCAGCAGCTTAGTTCTGCTAAACGGCAATCAGCCCCAGCATTTT. Its translation: CASSLVLLNGNQPQHF. The whole variable domain, remainder taken from reference TRBV7-2 and TRBJ1-5, is GAGVSQSPSNKVTEKGKDVELRCDPISGHTALYWYRQSLGQGLEFLIYFQGNSAPDKSGLPSDRFSAERTGGSVSTLTIQRTQQEDSAVYLCASSLVLLNGNQPQHFGDGTRLSIL.

The rearrangement uses TRBV20-1 and TRBJ2-4; D call uncertain. This CDR3 comprises 16 residues. CDR1 and CDR2 (germline): DFQATT, SNEGSKA (reference sequence). Deletions cut 0 bases from V and 0 bases from J, with 12 bases between. This CDR3 reads CSARDEAVIAKNIQYF. CDR3 coding DNA: TGCAGTGCTAGAGATGAGGCGGTAATAGCCAAAAACATTCAGTACTTC.

There are many counts of this clonotype. The rearrangement joins TRBV7-9 to TRBJ2-1; the match to TRBD1 covers 9 bases. The germline V gene has CDR1 SEHNR and CDR2 FQNEAQ (reference sequence). Losses at the gene ends were 5 bases for V and 6 bases for J; bases not matched to a gene: 2. This CDR3 is 13 amino acids long. Written as DNA, the CDR3 is TGTGCCAGCAGCCGGACAGGGGTCAATGAGCAGTTCTTC. This encodes CASSRTGVNEQFF.

This clonotype was seen at least ten times. V and J are TRBV3-1 and TRBJ1-2; no clear D gene. In germline, CDR1 is LGHDT, CDR2 YNNKEL (reference sequence). V lost 4 bases to trimming and J lost 0 bases, with 9 bases between them. The CDR3 runs 14 residues. CDR3 bases: TGTGCCAGCAGCCGGCTTCCAGCTAACTATGGCTACACCTTC. It codes for CASSRLPANYGYTF.